Listed below are T cell receptor beta chains from one sample, sequenced in a study of identical twins. Via MiXCR, TCRdb re-called the 5' RACE reads, giving one row per CDR3 protein. Of approximately 490,000 distinct CDR3 sequences in the sample, around 20% were seen once. The data were also submitted as part of a second study, on yellow fever vaccine responses in identical twins.

The sequencing input was CD4+ T cells sorted from blood. The receptor source for this set is a woman between 18 and 30 years old in good health. Both conserved end residues are part of each CDR3. Fields, in order: clone size, V gene, D gene, J gene, CDR3 DNA, CDR3 protein. D genes are given only for firm matches. Only some rows state a clone size, as once, few, many or a class for expanded clones.

-,TRBV24-1,TRBD2,TRBJ2-1,TGTGCCACCAGTGACGCTAGCGGCTACCCCAGCTCCTACAATGAGCAGTTCTTC,CATSDASGYPSSYNEQFF
few,TRBV7-6,TRBD2,TRBJ2-7,TGTGCCAGCAGCCACTATTATAGCGGGAGGCCAGGAGGGATGGAGCAGTACTTC,CASSHYYSGRPGGMEQYF
-,TRBV18,TRBD1,TRBJ2-4,TGTGCCAGCTCATCGGGACAGGGGACGATCAAAAACATTCAGTACTTC,CASSSGQGTIKNIQYF
-,TRBV20-1,TRBD1,TRBJ2-1,TGCAGTGCTAGTCGAGGGACAGGGGTAAATGAGCAGTTCTTC,CSASRGTGVNEQFF
-,TRBV9,TRBD2,TRBJ2-1,TGTGCCAGCAGCGTTCTAGCGGGAGTCAATGAGCAGTTCTTC,CASSVLAGVNEQFF
-,TRBV12-3/TRBV12-4,-,TRBJ1-2,TGTGCCAGCAGGACGGGTCTGGGTGGCTACACCTTC,CASRTGLGGYTF
-,TRBV12-3/TRBV12-4,-,TRBJ2-7,TGTGCCAGCAGTCCGGCGGGGTGGCCCTACGAGCAGTACTTC,CASSPAGWPYEQYF
-,TRBV12-3/TRBV12-4,-,TRBJ1-1,TGTGCCAGCAGTCGGGGGCAGGGAGCTTTCTTT,CASSRGQGAFF
-,TRBV24-1,TRBD1,TRBJ2-1,TGTGCCACCAGTGATTTGGGACAGGGTGTGTCCAATGAGCAGTTCTTC,CATSDLGQGVSNEQFF
few,TRBV28,-,TRBJ2-5,TGTGCCAGCAGTTATCGACAGTCACAAGAGACCCAGTACTTC,CASSYRQSQETQYF
-,TRBV29-1,TRBD2,TRBJ2-1,TGCAGCGTTGCCCCCCGACTAGCGGGGGGGGCCCCTGTCTTC,CSVAPRLAGGAPVF
few,TRBV29-1,-,TRBJ2-4,TGCAGCGTTGTATGGGGGAAAAACATTCAGTACTTC,CSVVWGKNIQYF
-,TRBV7-9,TRBD1,TRBJ1-2,TGTGCCAGCAGCTTGATATGGGAGGGGGCAGGCTACACCTTC,CASSLIWEGAGYTF
-,TRBV9,-,TRBJ2-3,TGTGCCAGCAGCGTAGGTGTAGGGCTGGATACGCAGTATTTT,CASSVGVGLDTQYF
few,TRBV11-2,-,TRBJ2-1,TGTGCCAGCAGCCCAATAGACAGGCATGAGCAGTTCTTC,CASSPIDRHEQFF
-,TRBV3-1,-,TRBJ2-5,TGTGCCAGCAGCCAAGATGGGGGGTCGACCCAGTACTTC,CASSQDGGSTQYF
-,TRBV18,-,TRBJ2-2,TGTGCCAGCTCCCCCTGGGGCTCGAACACCGGGGAGCTGTTTTTT,CASSPWGSNTGELFF
few,TRBV29-1,-,TRBJ1-1,TGCAGCGTCGCGTTCGGGGTAGTGAACACTGAAGCTTTCTTT,CSVAFGVVNTEAFF
-,TRBV15,TRBD2,TRBJ2-1,TGTGCCACCAGCAGAGCCTGGCTAGCGGGATACAATGAGCAGTTCTTC,CATSRAWLAGYNEQFF
few,TRBV18,-,TRBJ2-7,TGTGCCAGCTCACCACCTTTCGGGGCTTCCTACGAGCAGTACTTC,CASSPPFGASYEQYF
few,TRBV29-1,TRBD2,TRBJ2-5,TGCAGCGTTGAGGAGTTAGGGACTATCGGGGGAGAGACCCAGTACTTC,CSVEELGTIGGETQYF
-,TRBV5-6,TRBD1,TRBJ2-1,TGTGCCAGCAGCTTTCGGACAGGGAACAATGAGCAGTTCTTC,CASSFRTGNNEQFF
-,TRBV28,-,TRBJ1-6,TGTGCCAGCAGTCGCCGGGTCTCGGTCTCCTCACCCCTCCACTTT,CASSRRVSVSSPLHF
few,TRBV15,-,TRBJ2-1,TGTGCCACCAGCAGAGTTATGGGCTCCTACAATGAGCAGTTCTTC,CATSRVMGSYNEQFF
few,TRBV7-9,-,TRBJ2-5,TGTGCCAGCAGCCGCGGAGTCCCCCAGTACTTC,CASSRGVPQYF
-,TRBV4-1,TRBD1,TRBJ2-7,TGCGCCAGCAGCCAAGATATGACAGGGATAGGCGAGCAGTACTTC,CASSQDMTGIGEQYF
few,TRBV12-3/TRBV12-4,-,TRBJ1-2,TGTGCCAGCAATCAAGGCGGGGGAGGCTACACCTTC,CASNQGGGGYTF
-,TRBV4-1,TRBD2,TRBJ2-1,TGCGCCAGCAGCCAAAAACAGCGGGAGGGCCGGGTGGAGGAGCAGTTCTTC,CASSQKQREGRVEEQFF
-,TRBV3-1,-,TRBJ2-7,TGTGCCAGCAGCCACGGCCACAGTTCCTACGAGCAGTACTTC,CASSHGHSSYEQYF
-,TRBV5-1,TRBD2,TRBJ2-3,TGCGCCAGCAGCAGCTATAGCGGGACAAAAGATACGCAGTATTTT,CASSSYSGTKDTQYF
-,TRBV10-3,-,TRBJ2-3,TGTGCCATCAGGGACTCGCCCCCTAGCACAGATACGCAGTATTTT,CAIRDSPPSTDTQYF
few,TRBV3-1,-,TRBJ1-4,TGTGCCAGCAGCCAAGAGGGAGGGTTTAATGAAAAACTGTTTTTT,CASSQEGGFNEKLFF